The source of this T cell receptor (beta chain) is a study of CD4 T cells in relation to SARS-CoV-2 and coronaviruses. Study as a whole: A couple of subjects were Hispanic; patients were seven or eight males and a few females.

The assay was immunoSEQ multiplex PCR, and TCRdb's table has in-frame clones only and misses some. The sample shows some 43,000 clones, roughly 80% of them seen only once. This clone appeared once. The target antigen is unknown. V was shortened by 0 bases and J by 6 bases, with 3 bases between the two germline ends. Germline V gene data show CDR1 as DFQATT and CDR2 as SNEGSKA (reference sequence). The CDR3 totals 11 residues. Sequencing was carried out using naive CD4+ T cells from PBMCs, cultured in vitro. The subset here: naive CD4+ T cells isolated by negative enrichment. The rearrangement uses TRBV20-1 and TRBJ1-5; D is uncertain. This sequence was found in an adult with COVID-19. The CDR3 DNA reads TGCAGTGCTAGAGAAAGTCAGCCCCAGCATTTT. It is translated as CSARESQPQHF.